The next 17 T cell receptor beta chains were all read from a single sample in a study of radiotherapy plus CTLA-4 blockade in lung cancer. Measured with immunoSEQ multiplex PCR; TCRdb has only the in-frame clones, and not every one. The sample has 50,000 to 70,000 clones, about 80% seen once. The source was peripheral blood, collected from a patient treated with radiotherapy plus ipilimumab. The receptors come from a human donor with non-small cell lung cancer whose response to radiotherapy plus ipilimumab could not be evaluated.

The chain has TRBV4-1 and TRBJ1-2; 7 bases map to TRBD1. V dropped 4 bases and J dropped 3; count of bases not matched to a gene: 5. Per the germline V gene, CDR1 is MGHRA and CDR2 is YSYEKL. This CDR3 is 14 amino acids long. The CDR3 protein is CASSPSGTDYGYTF. The CDR3 DNA sequence: TGCGCCAGCAGCCCGTCCGGGACAGACTATGGCTACACCTTC.

The rearrangement links TRBV6-5 to TRBJ2-7; 7 bases are a match to TRBD2. The germline V gene has CDR1 MNHEY and CDR2 SVGAGI. The CDR3 has 13 residues. Trimming at V came to 4 bases and at J to 0 bases, leaving 0 bases not matched to a gene. The CDR3 DNA follows: TGTGCCAGCAGTTCGGGGGGCTCCTACGAGCAGTACTTC. Translated: CASSSGGSYEQYF.

The chain joins TRBV4-1 to TRBJ2-3; the D gene is possibly TRBD1 (6 bases). V gave up 0 bases and J gave up 5 bases, with 12 bases separating them. Germline loops: CDR1 MGHRA, CDR2 YSYEKL. This CDR3 has 15 residues. The CDR3 region is CASSQDLGARDTQYF. The CDR3 region has the DNA TGCGCCAGCAGCCAAGATTTGGGGGCGAGAGATACGCAGTATTTT.

This clone showed up just once. This rearrangement joins TRBV5-4 to TRBJ1-1; no clear D gene. CDR3 length: 17 amino acids. Germline values: CDR1 SGHNT, CDR2 YYREEE (reference sequence). Trimming removed 4 bases at V and 4 bases at J, with 23 bases between. The CDR3, as DNA: TGTGCCAGCAGCCCCCCGTCAAGCGGAGGCGCGCGCACTGAAGCTTTCTTT. Translated, it gives CASSPPSSGGARTEAFF.

This chain uses TRBV5-4 with TRBJ1-1, with 7 bases identical to TRBD1. CDR1 SGHNT and CDR2 YYREEE come from the germline V gene (reference sequence). The V segment lost 5 bases and the J segment 6 bases; nucleotides outside the gene matches: 7. This CDR3 has 13 amino acids. The CDR3 bases are TGTGCCAGCAGTTATGACAGGGCGCCTGAAGCTTTCTTT. It codes for CASSYDRAPEAFF.

The gene calls are TRBV6-5 and TRBJ2-3; a possible D gene is TRBD1 (6 bases). Germline CDR1 is MNHEY and CDR2 is SVGAGI. The CDR3 loop spans 13 amino acids. Trimming removed 6 bases from V and 14 bases from J, with 21 bases in between. DNA of the CDR3: TGTGCCAGCAGGACTGGCTCAGGGGATTTGCGGTATTTT. Protein sequence: CASRTGSGDLRYF.

The CDR3 region has the DNA TGTGCCATCAGTGAGTCAAGACTAGCGGCTTCCTACGAGCAGTACTTC. Its protein product is CAISESRLAASYEQYF. The V gene is TRBV10-3, the J gene TRBJ2-7, with TRBD2 matching 9 bases. Germline CDR1 reads ENHRY; CDR2 reads SYGVKD. V trimming: 0 bases; J trimming: 1 base; junction bases outside the gene matches: 4. This CDR3 spans 16 amino acids.

This chain joins TRBV7-2 and TRBJ2-2; tentatively, D is TRBD2 (5 bases). Germline V gene data show CDR1 as SGHTA and CDR2 as FQGNSA. There are 15 residues in the CDR3. Trimming took off 5 bases at V and 7 bases at J, with 17 bases between the two ends. CDR3 sequence: CASSPTEGYGGELFF. In DNA, the CDR3 is TGTGCCAGCAGCCCCACCGAGGGCTATGGCGGGGAGCTGTTTTTT.

The chain recombines TRBV5-1 with TRBJ2-1; 10 nucleotides line up with TRBD2. The CDR3 is 15 amino acids. The trim removed 4 bases at V and 4 bases at J, leaving 5 bases unmatched. Germline assignment: CDR1 SGHRS and CDR2 YFSETQ. The CDR3 DNA reads as TGCGCCAGCAGCCAAGGACTAGCGGAATACAATGAGCAGTTCTTC. Its protein product is CASSQGLAEYNEQFF.

The chain couples TRBV7-9 to TRBJ1-6; 9 bases map to TRBD1. Germline values: CDR1 SEHNR, CDR2 FQNEAQ (reference sequence). The trim removed 2 bases at V and 7 bases at J, leaving 3 bases unmatched. CDR3 length equals 15 residues. CDR3 sequence reads: CASSLSGTGNSPLHF. In DNA, the CDR3 is TGTGCCAGCAGCTTATCGGGGACAGGGAATTCACCCCTCCACTTT. Filled out from reference TRBV7-9 and TRBJ1-6, the complete variable domain reads DTGVSQNPRHKITKRGQNVTFRCDPISEHNRLYWYRQTLGQGPEFLTYFQNEAQLEKSRLLSDRFSAERPKGSFSTLEIQRTEQGDSAMYLCASSLSGTGNSPLHFGNGTRLTVT.

The CDR3 protein is CASSLAGFTGELFF. The DNA of the CDR3 is TGCGCCAGCAGCTTAGCGGGTTTCACCGGGGAGCTGTTTTTT. The J gene is TRBJ2-2, the V gene TRBV5-1; D possibly corresponds to TRBD2 (6 bases). This CDR3 contains 14 residues. The germline V gene encodes CDR1 SGHRS and CDR2 YFSETQ. The V gene lost 2 bases and the J gene lost 4 bases, with 9 bases spanning the gap.

This clone appeared a single time. DNA for the CDR3: TGTGCCAGCAGCTTTGGGCCGAGAGTTTACACCTTC. It yields the protein CASSFGPRVYTF. V and J are TRBV11-3 and TRBJ1-2; the D is unclear. The CDR3 sequence is 12 residues long. Germline assignment: CDR1 SGHNT and CDR2 YENEEA. The V and J ends lost 3 bases and 11 bases respectively, with 13 bases between them.

This clone was counted a single time. The chain links TRBV6-6 to TRBJ2-3, with TRBD2 matching 7 bases. The CDR3 runs to 13 residues. After removal of 6 bases from V and 6 bases from J, the junction contained 6 bases not matched to a gene. Germline V CDR1 and CDR2: MNHNY, SVGAGI (reference sequence). The CDR3 here is CASRGGTGDTQYF. DNA for the CDR3: TGTGCCAGCAGGGGAGGGACGGGGGATACGCAGTATTTT.

The rearrangement links TRBV1 to TRBJ2-6; the DNA was not used to check the table's D call, TRBD1. TRBV1 is a listed pseudogene. The CDR3 loop spans 20 amino acids. CDR3 nucleotides: TGCACCAGCAGCCAAGTGCTCCCGGGACAGGGAAGCTCTGGGGCCAACGTCCTGACTTTC. Amino acids: CTSSQVLPGQGSSGANVLTF.

The sample holds a few counts of this clone. The chain is built from TRBV21-1 and TRBJ1-1; the DNA was not compared with TRBD1, the D call given in the table. TRBV21-1 counts as a pseudogene. The CDR3 is 12 amino acids. The CDR3 region is CASSRRQTEAFF. CDR3 coding DNA: TGTGCCAGCAGCCGGAGACAGACTGAAGCTTTCTTT.

V usage is TRBV4-1 and J usage is TRBJ2-1, with D possibly matching TRBD2 (5 bases). The CDR3 loop spans 16 amino acids. Trimming took off 1 base at V and 1 base at J, with 11 bases between the two ends. Germline lookup yields CDR1 MGHRA and CDR2 YSYEKL. The CDR3 bases are TGCGCCAGCAGCCAAGGGAGCGGTAAGTCCTACAATGAGCAGTTCTTC. It translates to CASSQGSGKSYNEQFF.

The rearrangement links TRBV5-1 to TRBJ2-7; a possible D gene is TRBD2 (5 bases). Trimming took 3 bases from V and 6 from J, leaving 10 bases between them. Looked up from germline, CDR1 is SGHRS and CDR2 is YFSETQ. The CDR3 extends over 12 amino acids. Here the CDR3 DNA reads TGCGCCAGCAGCTCCCCTCGGGGCGAGCAGTACTTC. This translates into CASSSPRGEQYF. Full variable domain (outside the CDR3, taken from reference TRBV5-1 and TRBJ2-7): KAGVTQTPRYLIKTRGQQVTLSCSPISGHRSVSWYQQTPGQGLQFLFEYFSETQRNKGNFPGRFSGRQFSNSRSEMNVSTLELGDSALYLCASSSPRGEQYFGPGTRLTVT.